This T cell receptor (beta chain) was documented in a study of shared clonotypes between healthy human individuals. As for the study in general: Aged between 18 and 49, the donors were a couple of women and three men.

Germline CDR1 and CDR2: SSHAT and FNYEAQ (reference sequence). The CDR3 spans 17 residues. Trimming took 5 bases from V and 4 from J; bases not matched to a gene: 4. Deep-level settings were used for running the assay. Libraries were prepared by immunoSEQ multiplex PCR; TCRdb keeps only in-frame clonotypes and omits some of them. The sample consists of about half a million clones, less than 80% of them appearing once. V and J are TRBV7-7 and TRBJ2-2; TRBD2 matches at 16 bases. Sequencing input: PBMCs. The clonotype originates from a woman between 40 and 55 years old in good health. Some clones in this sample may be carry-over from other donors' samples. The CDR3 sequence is CASSAGLAGGGTGELFF. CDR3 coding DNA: TGTGCCAGCAGCGCGGGACTAGCGGGAGGGGGCACCGGGGAGCTGTTTTTT. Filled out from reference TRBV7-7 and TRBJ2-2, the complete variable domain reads GAGVSQSPRYKVTKRGQDVTLRCDPISSHATLYWYQQALGQGPEFLTYFNYEAQPDKSGLPSDRFSAERPEGSISTLTIQRTEQRDSAMYRCASSAGLAGGGTGELFFGEGSRLTVL.